A single sample gave rise to the 18 T cell receptor beta chains below, sequenced in a study of early T cells in non-severe SARS-CoV-2 infection. Via MiXCR, TCRdb re-called the 5' RACE reads, giving one row per CDR3 protein. Found here are approximately 29,000 distinct CDR3 sequences, 5.8% of them singletons; the top ten hold roughly 5.2%. Sequences were obtained from whole blood. The receptors come from an adult who was a healthcare worker with PCR-confirmed SARS-CoV-2 infection or an uninfected control (not recorded which).

This clonotype was recorded at least ten times. The gene calls are TRBV7-6 and TRBJ2-2; TRBD1 matches 8 bases. CDR3 length: 17 amino acids. The germline CDR1 and CDR2 sequences are SGHVS and FNYEAQ. Trimming removed 5 bases from V and 3 bases from J; junction bases left unmatched: 11. In DNA form, the CDR3 reads TGTGCCAGCAGCCTCGACAGGGGAGGCTGGGACACCGGGGAGCTGTTTTTT. This gives the protein CASSLDRGGWDTGELFF.

This clonotype was seen many times. The chain combines TRBV29-1 with TRBJ2-3, with 15 positions matching TRBD2. Germline assignment: CDR1 SQVTM and CDR2 ANQGSEA. CDR3 length: 18 amino acids. The trim removed 0 bases at V and 4 bases at J, leaving 8 bases unmatched. The CDR3 here is CSVEDPGLAGGRADTQYF. The CDR3 DNA reads TGCAGCGTTGAAGACCCTGGACTAGCGGGAGGGCGGGCAGATACGCAGTATTTT.

This clonotype was found many times. The gene calls are TRBV27 and TRBJ1-2, with D possibly TRBD1 on 5 matching bases. Germline loops: CDR1 MNHEY, CDR2 SMNVEV (reference sequence). The CDR3 has 13 residues. The V end lost 6 bases, the J end lost 3 bases, and 11 bases lay between the germline ends. As DNA, the CDR3 is TGTGCCAGCAGCTACAGGTCCCACTATGGCTACACCTTC. The encoded protein is CASSYRSHYGYTF.

This clonotype was counted at least ten times. V usage is TRBV6-2 or TRBV6-3 and J usage is TRBJ2-5, with unresolved D. V shed 6 bases and J shed 3 bases, with 11 bases lying between them. CDR3 size: 13 residues. Germline loops: CDR1 MNHEY, CDR2 SVGEGT. As DNA, the CDR3 is TGTGCCAGCAGCTATAGCTGGGAAGAGACCCAGTACTTC. Its protein product is CASSYSWEETQYF.

This clonotype was counted at least ten times. The rearrangement links TRBV20-1 to TRBJ2-4; D might be TRBD1 or TRBD2, each matching 6 bases. This CDR3 has 14 residues. V shed 3 bases and J shed 8 bases, with 17 bases lying between them. The germline CDR1 and CDR2 sequences are DFQATT and SNEGSKA (reference sequence). Here the CDR3 DNA reads TGCAGTGCTAGTGGAGGGACACGTATTGACATTCAGTACTTC. This encodes CSASGGTRIDIQYF.

This chain connects TRBV24-1 to TRBJ1-1; the D is unclear. Germline V gene sequence: CDR1 KGHDR, CDR2 SFDVKD. The CDR3 consists of 13 residues. V gave up 4 bases and J gave up 1 base, with 6 bases separating them. CDR3: CATSERRNTEAFF. The CDR3, as DNA: TGTGCCACCAGTGAAAGACGGAACACTGAAGCTTTCTTT.

The table lists this clonotype with many counts. The V and J genes are TRBV6-5 and TRBJ2-3; D is undetermined. The V end was cut by 4 bases, the J end by 2 bases, with 10 bases between. The CDR3 consists of 14 residues. CDR1 and CDR2 from the germline V gene are MNHEY and SVGAGI. The CDR3 here is CASSLGSFTDTQYF. DNA for the CDR3: TGTGCCAGCAGTTTGGGTTCCTTCACAGATACGCAGTATTTT.

This clonotype was observed at least ten times. The rearrangement uses TRBV5-1 and TRBJ2-1; D is possibly TRBD1 or TRBD2 (6 bases each). The CDR3 covers 16 residues. Germline lookup yields CDR1 SGHRS and CDR2 YFSETQ. V was clipped by 3 bases and J by 5 bases, with 18 bases between them. In DNA form, the CDR3 reads TGCGCCAGCAGCTCCTCGGGGGCGCGGGTGGACAATGAGCAGTTCTTC. Translated, it gives CASSSSGARVDNEQFF.

The chain joins TRBV15 to TRBJ1-5; 7 bases fit TRBD1. The germline gives CDR1 LNHNV, CDR2 YYDKDF (reference sequence). CDR3 length: 15 residues. Trimming took 0 bases from V and 3 from J; bases not matched to a gene: 2. CDR3 sequence: CATSREQGNNQPQHF. For the CDR3, the DNA is TGTGCCACCAGCAGAGAACAGGGGAACAATCAGCCCCAGCATTTT.

There are many counts of this clonotype. The chain is built from TRBV5-1 and TRBJ1-1; weak D call: TRBD1 (6 bases). The V gene's germline CDR1 is SGHRS and CDR2 YFSETQ. This CDR3 is 15 amino acids long. V shed 0 bases and J shed 0 bases, with 9 bases lying between them. The CDR3 reads CASSLEAGVNTEAFF. CDR3 coding DNA: TGCGCCAGCAGCTTGGAAGCAGGGGTGAACACTGAAGCTTTCTTT.

At least ten counts were recorded for this clonotype. This chain links TRBV24-1 with TRBJ2-2, with 9 bases matching TRBD1. Germline CDR1 KGHDR, CDR2 SFDVKD. With 6 bases clipped from V and 3 bases from J, the junction kept 7 bases outside the gene matches. CDR3 length equals 16 residues. As DNA, the CDR3 is TGTGCCACCAGTCAGTCGGACAGGGGTGACACCGGGGAGCTGTTTTTT. As protein: CATSQSDRGDTGELFF.

This clonotype has at least ten counts. The chain employs TRBV30 and TRBJ1-2; no clear D. V was shortened by 0 bases and J by 2 bases, with 7 bases between the two germline ends. CDR1 and CDR2 from the germline V gene are GTSNPN and SVGIG (reference sequence). The CDR3 runs 13 residues. The CDR3 nucleotides are TGTGCCTGGAGTGTATCATCAAACTATGGCTACACCTTC. Its translation is CAWSVSSNYGYTF.

This clonotype was counted at least ten times. This chain uses TRBV2 with TRBJ1-2; unclear D gene. The V end was cut by 2 bases, the J end by 4 bases, with 11 bases between. This CDR3 is built from 14 residues. CDR1 is SNHLY, CDR2 FYNNEI, per germline. The CDR3 DNA sequence: TGTGCCAGCAGTGAAAGCCTGCTAGTCTATGGCTACACCTTC. Translation: CASSESLLVYGYTF.

Ten or more counts support this clonotype. The CDR3 here is CASSSNRGETQYF. CDR3 nucleotide sequence: TGTGCCAGCAGCTCGAACAGGGGGGAGACCCAGTACTTC. The rearrangement joins TRBV7-8 to TRBJ2-5; 8 bases agree with TRBD1. Per germline, CDR1 SGHVS and CDR2 FQNEAQ. Unmatched junction bases numbered 3, after V lost 4 bases and J lost 5 bases. The CDR3 consists of 13 residues.

In this sample, this clonotype turned up many times. This chain connects TRBV7-3 to TRBJ2-3; 7 nucleotides align to TRBD2. Germline-derived CDR1 and CDR2 are SGHTA and FQGTGA. The CDR3 length is 18 residues. V trimming: 2 bases; J trimming: 4 bases; junction bases outside the gene matches: 15. DNA for the CDR3: TGTGCCAGCAGCTTATTTCTCAGAGGGGCAGGACTAGCAGATACGCAGTATTTT. Translated: CASSLFLRGAGLADTQYF.

The chain combines TRBV29-1 with TRBJ2-7; 7 bases line up with TRBD1. The V and J ends lost 6 bases and 1 base, in that order; junction bases with no gene match: 9. The length of the CDR3 is 14 residues. Germline CDR1 reads SQVTM; CDR2 reads ANQGSEA. DNA of the CDR3: TGCAGCGTCCGTGACAGGGAACCTTCCTACGAGCAGTACTTC. As protein: CSVRDREPSYEQYF.

The table lists this clonotype with a few counts. This rearrangement joins TRBV6-6 to TRBJ2-7, with TRBD1 as a possible D gene (5 bases). CDR3 length: 15 amino acids. Trimming took off 0 bases at V and 6 bases at J, with 15 bases between the two ends. Germline V gives CDR1 MNHNY, CDR2 SVGAGI (reference sequence). CDR3 loop: CASSYSSQGMAEQYF. As DNA, the CDR3 is TGTGCCAGCAGTTACTCGTCGCAGGGTATGGCCGAGCAGTACTTC.

This clonotype occurred many times. This sequence joins TRBV5-1 and TRBJ2-7, with TRBD1 as a possible D gene (6 bases). Germline V gene lookup returns CDR1 SGHRS and CDR2 YFSETQ. CDR3 length: 15 residues. V lost 3 bases to trimming and J lost 7 bases, with 20 bases between them. CDR3: CASSYLTGPYMEQYF. CDR3 coding DNA: TGCGCCAGCAGCTACTTGACAGGACCCTACATGGAGCAGTACTTC.